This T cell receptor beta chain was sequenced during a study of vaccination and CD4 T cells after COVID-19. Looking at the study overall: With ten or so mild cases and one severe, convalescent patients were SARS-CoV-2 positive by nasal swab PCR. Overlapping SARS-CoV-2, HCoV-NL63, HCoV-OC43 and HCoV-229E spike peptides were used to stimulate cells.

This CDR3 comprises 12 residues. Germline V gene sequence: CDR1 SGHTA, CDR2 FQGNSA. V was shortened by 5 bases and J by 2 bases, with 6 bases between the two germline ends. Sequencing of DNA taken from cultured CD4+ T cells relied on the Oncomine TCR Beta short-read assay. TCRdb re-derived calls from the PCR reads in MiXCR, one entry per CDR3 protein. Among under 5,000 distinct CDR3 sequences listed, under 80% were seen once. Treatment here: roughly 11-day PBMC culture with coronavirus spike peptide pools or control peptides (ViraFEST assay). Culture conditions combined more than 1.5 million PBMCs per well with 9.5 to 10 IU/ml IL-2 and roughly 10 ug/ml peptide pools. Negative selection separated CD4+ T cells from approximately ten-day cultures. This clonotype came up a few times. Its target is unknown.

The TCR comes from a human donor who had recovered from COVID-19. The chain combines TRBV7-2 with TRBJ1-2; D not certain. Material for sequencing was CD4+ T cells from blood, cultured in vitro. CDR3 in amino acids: CASSITNYGYTF. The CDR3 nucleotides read TGTGCCAGCAGCATAACAAACTATGGCTACACCTTC.